This T cell receptor beta chain was recovered during a study of blood T cells in healthy people across ages (dated by TCRdb to between 2015 and 2017). Concerning the study at large: In model experiments, template switching captured about one uniquely barcoded TCR beta cDNA molecule for every two T cells. Using deep sequencing normalized with unique cDNA molecular identifiers, the study measured how TCR beta repertoire diversity changes with age. The donors were divided into four age groups: young (average around 16 years), middle-aged (around 37), aged (62) and long-lived (82). To avoid experimental bias, donors of different ages were distributed randomly across sequencing lanes. For two donors (one aged 18 to 29 and one aged 80 or older), the study analyzed two additional independent replicas of 1 million unique cDNA reads from the same blood draw. Study-wide conclusions, independent of this receptor: Compared with the aged group, the long-lived group had more naive CD4+ T cells, fewer expanded clones and increased TCR diversity, a pattern suggesting age selection. As age increased, observed TCR beta diversity per million T cells dropped in a roughly linear way, and a significant reduction was already evident by age 40. The percentage of naive T cells measured by flow cytometry correlated strongly with observed TCR beta diversity. Since profiling was done on bulk unsorted PBMCs, naive and antigen-experienced compartments could not be conclusively compared. The CMV infection status of donors was not known, potentially confounding age-related changes in expanded clonotypes. Estimates of total diversity based on one million sequenced T cells were considered lower bounds and underestimates.

With regard to this clonotype: The antigen it binds to is not known. Relative to the germline gene, one junction end is altered; a read error may explain this.

The germline V gene encodes CDR1 MNHNY and CDR2 SVGAGI (reference sequence). Its CDR3 holds 12 amino acids, cysteine through phenylalanine. The retained sequence is limited to the CDR3, 36 bases, with the frame set at the first base. The donors were roughly 38 Caucasian individuals from Russia, aged roughly 6 to 100 years, who were systemically healthy. Roughly 10 milliliters of peripheral blood were collected from each donor into EDTA-treated Vacutainer tubes. Ficoll-Paque density-gradient centrifugation was used to isolate PBMCs, with at least 6 million per sample. Trizol reagent was used to extract total RNA from PBMCs, with at least 6 micrograms per sample. For every donor, an aliquot of PBMCs went through flow cytometry to measure the percentages of naive CD45RAhigh/CD27high T cells. Library generation was performed with 5' RACE. The sample was run on an Illumina HiSeq 2500. The second PCR ran for roughly 7 to 11 cycles and used a J-beta primer mix along with a sample-barcoded 5' primer. Each TCR beta cDNA molecule received a unique molecular identifier from a template-switch 5' adaptor carrying 12 random nucleotides. At least 3 million CDR3-containing paired-end reads were obtained from each sample. First-strand cDNA synthesis was performed from all RNA using the Mint cDNA synthesis kit, with priming by a TRBC-specific oligonucleotide. Following uracil-DNA glycosylase treatment, a first 18-cycle PCR with universal primers M1SS and BC2_uni_R was performed on all cDNA. For the original study's pipeline: For normalization, 1 million high-quality reads were randomly selected from each sample, with every read carrying a distinct molecular identifier. Instead of being binned into consensus sequences, reads that shared molecular identifiers were thrown out. MiTCR, set to a Q25 quality threshold and the strictest error-elimination algorithm, was used for CDR3 identification, clonotype clustering and error correction. A nonparametric unseen species model using Euler transformation provided a lower-bound estimate of total TCR beta diversity. TCRdb trimmed public reads at Q25 via fastp, called clones via MiXCR and kept in-frame beta chains. Every entry covers one CDR3 protein and lists the most common genes and DNA from its rows. TCRdb's processing, not the authors' own work, is the source of the V and J calls. Within this sample are over a million distinct CDR3 sequences, with roughly 40% of them counted one time only. The top ten hold roughly 8.2% of the sample.

The V and J genes are TRBV6-6 and TRBJ2-1, with the D segment possibly TRBD1 or TRBD2, each aligning over 5 bases. This clonotype originated in a young woman in good health. Sequenced sample: blood. The CDR3 sequence is CASAEGYTEQFF. The nucleotides read TGTGCCAGCGCAGAGGGGTACACTGAGCAGTTCTTC.